This TCR beta chain is from a study of T cells in Graves' hyperthyroidism and ophthalmopathy. The TCR beta CDR3 regions underwent amplification using RNA transcripts as the source. During a first-round RT-PCR of the TCR CDR3, the HTBI primer set was used. TCRdb reprocessed the multiplex PCR reads with MiXCR, giving one entry per CDR3 protein. Here the sample spans under 400,000 distinct CDR3 sequences, over 15% being singletons. Graves' hyperthyroidism was deemed stable given no ophthalmopathy progression within 18 months. In making diagnoses, clinical symptoms, serum thyroxine and TRAb, thyroid ultrasound and orbital computed tomography were all used. The germline CDR1 and CDR2 sequences are MDHEN and SYDVKM. J gave up 3 bases and V 5 bases, and 11 bases lay outside the gene matches. The length of the CDR3 is 16 residues.

The chain combines TRBV28 with TRBJ2-5; 8 bases map to TRBD2. This TCR came from a woman between 45 and 65 years old with Graves' hyperthyroidism. The sequenced sample was blood. CDR3 DNA: TGTGCCAGCAGTAGCGCTTACGGCGGGAGGAAAGAGACCCAGTACTTC. Translating it yields CASSSAYGGRKETQYF.